Following are 30 T cell receptor beta chains from one sample sequenced in a study of blood T cells in healthy people across ages. Sample-barcoded 5' priming and a J-beta primer mix drove a second PCR of roughly 7 to 11 cycles. In TCRdb, the 5' RACE reads were re-called with MiXCR into one record per CDR3 protein. The sample records hundreds of thousands of distinct CDR3 sequences, about 34% being singletons. Sequenced sample: blood. The source of these receptors is a man younger than 35 in good health.

This clonotype appeared many times. The CDR3 loop reads CASSPSREKLFF. The CDR3, as DNA: TGTGCCAGCAGTCCTTCTCGCGAAAAACTGTTTTTT. The chain employs TRBV12-3 or TRBV12-4 and TRBJ1-4; D gene uncertain. The CDR3 has 12 residues. The V and J ends lost 5 bases and 8 bases respectively, with 9 bases between them.

This clonotype was counted only a few times. The V call is TRBV9, the J call TRBJ2-1, with no clear D. Germline V gene data show CDR1 as SGDLS and CDR2 as YYNGEE. The CDR3 spans 13 residues. With 2 bases removed from V and 9 bases from J, the gap between germline ends came to 12 bases. CDR3 loop: CASSVPSDGEQFF. The CDR3, as DNA: TGTGCCAGCAGCGTCCCCTCCGACGGTGAGCAGTTCTTC.

This clonotype has more than one count but fewer than ten. This chain links TRBV5-1 with TRBJ2-1; the match to TRBD1 covers 10 bases. Germline CDR1 SGHRS, CDR2 YFSETQ. The CDR3 has 16 amino acids. V lost 0 bases and J lost 8; bases outside the gene matches: 8. The CDR3 spells CASSLGRDRGADEQFF. CDR3 sequence (DNA): TGCGCCAGCAGCTTGGGTAGGGACAGGGGAGCGGATGAGCAGTTCTTC.

The sample holds a few counts of this clonotype. The chain links TRBV4-2 to TRBJ2-1; D ambiguous. From germline, CDR1 is LGHNA and CDR2 YNFKEQ. The length of the CDR3 is 13 residues. V shed 0 bases and J shed 10 bases, with 10 bases lying between them. CDR3 residues: CASSQDLRREQFF. CDR3 nucleotides: TGTGCCAGCAGCCAAGATCTACGTAGGGAGCAGTTCTTC.

The count of this clonotype is one. J is TRBJ2-3 and V is TRBV7-2; D is tentatively TRBD1 or TRBD2 (5 bases each). The germline CDR1 and CDR2 sequences are SGHTA and FQGNSA. Trimming left V 4 bases short and J 14 bases short, with 22 bases between. The length of the CDR3 is 14 residues. The DNA of the CDR3 is TGTGCCAGCAGCTCCAACACCGGGACCCCTCCCCGGTATTTT. Translation gives CASSSNTGTPPRYF.

This clonotype has just one count. The rearrangement links TRBV7-9 to TRBJ1-6; 9 bases agree with TRBD1. Germline trimming cut 7 bases from V and 3 bases from J; bases unmatched to any gene: 7. CDR1 is SEHNR, CDR2 FQNEAQ, per germline (reference sequence). The CDR3 consists of 16 residues. The DNA for the CDR3 is TGTGCCAGCAAAGGACAGGGGACGATCTATAATTCACCCCTCCACTTT. This codes for CASKGQGTIYNSPLHF.

In regard to this clonotype: A read error may be the cause here, since a much bigger clone is one base away. The chain's CDR3 is CASSPPGESSYNEQFF. CDR3 nucleotides: TGCGCCAGCAGCCCACCCGGGGAGAGCTCCTACAATGAGCAGTTCTTC. The chain has TRBV5-1 and TRBJ2-1; a possible D gene is TRBD2 (5 bases). The V end was cut by 4 bases, the J end by 0 bases, with 14 bases between. The CDR3 extends over 16 amino acids. Germline assignment: CDR1 SGHRS and CDR2 YFSETQ.

This clonotype was counted at least ten times. The chain combines TRBV6-5 with TRBJ2-5; weak D call: TRBD2 (5 bases). The V gene lost 7 bases and the J gene lost 2 bases, with 14 bases spanning the gap. This CDR3 contains 14 residues. Germline V lookup: CDR1 MNHEY, CDR2 SVGAGI. The CDR3 is CASTPSGMQETQYF. The CDR3 nucleotides are TGTGCCAGCACCCCCTCCGGGATGCAAGAGACCCAGTACTTC.

The chain combines TRBV12-3 or TRBV12-4 with TRBJ2-3, with 9 bases fitting TRBD1. This CDR3 spans 14 amino acids. The trim removed 6 bases at V and 11 bases at J, leaving 12 bases unmatched. CDR3 nucleotide sequence: TGTGCCAGCAGCGGGACAGGGCACTCAGATGTGCAGTATTTT. This encodes CASSGTGHSDVQYF.

The chain joins TRBV3-1 to TRBJ2-7; 7 bases align to TRBD2. The CDR3 has 15 residues. V dropped 3 bases and J dropped 12; count of bases not matched to a gene: 17. CDR1 is LGHDT and CDR2 is YNNKEL in the germline V gene (reference sequence). The CDR3 nucleotides are TGTGCCAGCAGCCAGGGGGGGGACTCCCAAGAGACCCGGTACTTC. Protein: CASSQGGDSQETRYF.

The chain recombines TRBV7-9 with TRBJ1-5, with D unresolved. The germline V and J ends were trimmed by 3 bases and 4 bases, with 10 bases remaining between them. There are 14 residues in the CDR3. Germline V gene lookup returns CDR1 SEHNR and CDR2 FQNEAQ (reference sequence). CDR3 amino acids: CASSFNGENQPQHF. The CDR3 bases are TGTGCCAGCAGCTTTAACGGTGAGAATCAGCCCCAGCATTTT.

The chain couples TRBV20-1 to TRBJ1-2, with D perhaps matching TRBD1 (5 bases). The V and J ends lost 0 bases and 4 bases respectively, with 18 bases between them. Germline V gene lookup returns CDR1 DFQATT and CDR2 SNEGSKA (reference sequence). The CDR3 covers 16 residues. The CDR3: CSARDLGQGYAYGYTF. In DNA, the CDR3 is TGCAGTGCTAGAGATTTAGGGCAGGGTTACGCCTATGGCTACACCTTC.

J is TRBJ2-5 and V is TRBV11-2, with 11 positions matching TRBD2. CDR3 length: 17 amino acids. The V gene end was trimmed by 5 bases and the J gene end by 3 bases; junction bases not matched to a gene: 11. The V gene's germline CDR1 is SGHAT and CDR2 FQNNGV. CDR3 in amino acids: CASSLGDMGLAEETQYF. CDR3 nucleotides: TGTGCCAGCAGCCTGGGTGACATGGGACTAGCGGAAGAGACCCAGTACTTC.

This clonotype was picked up many times. V and J are TRBV20-1 and TRBJ2-5; unclear D gene. V was clipped by 4 bases and J by 4 bases, with 16 bases between them. In germline, CDR1 is DFQATT, CDR2 SNEGSKA (reference sequence). There are 14 residues in the CDR3. The CDR3: CSAIDLQSAETQYF. The CDR3 nucleotides are TGCAGTGCTATAGACCTCCAATCGGCAGAGACCCAGTACTTC.

The chain carries TRBV6-1 and TRBJ1-1; perhaps TRBD1 as D (5 bases). Trimming cost V 5 bases and J 5 bases, with 27 bases left between them. The germline V gene has CDR1 MNHNS and CDR2 SASEGT. CDR3 length: 18 amino acids. The CDR3 spells CASSKRQPLWGDRTEAFF. The CDR3 coding sequence is TGTGCCAGCAGTAAAAGACAGCCTTTATGGGGGGATAGGACTGAAGCTTTCTTT.

This chain connects TRBV12-3 or TRBV12-4 to TRBJ2-5, with no clear D. The J call may be incorrect, as the DNA end agrees better with TRBJ2-1. The CDR3 has 12 amino acids. Here the CDR3 DNA reads TGTGCCAGCAGTTCCCCTGAAGAGACCCAGTTCTTC. It specifies CASSSPEETQFF.

This clonotype was recorded a few times. The V gene is TRBV6-6, the J gene TRBJ2-2; 10 nucleotides agree with TRBD1. V gave up 4 bases and J gave up 0 bases; unmatched junction bases: 5. The CDR3 has 17 amino acids. Per germline, CDR1 MNHNY and CDR2 SVGAGI (reference sequence). CDR3 sequence: CASSLTGGATNTGELFF. CDR3 bases: TGTGCCAGCAGTTTGACAGGGGGCGCCACGAACACCGGGGAGCTGTTTTTT.

This clonotype appeared a few times. The chain employs TRBV24-1 and TRBJ1-1, with a possible D match to TRBD1 (5 bases). Germline assignment: CDR1 KGHDR and CDR2 SFDVKD. Deletions cut 4 bases from V and 4 bases from J, with 12 bases between. This CDR3 is 14 amino acids long. The CDR3 region has the DNA TGTGCCACCAGTGACGGTCAGGGCAGCACTGAAGCTTTCTTT. This encodes CATSDGQGSTEAFF.

A note on this clonotype: One end of the junction does not line up with germline, which may come from a read error. The gene calls are TRBV12-3 or TRBV12-4 and TRBJ2-3; D not resolved. There are 12 residues in the CDR3. The CDR3 DNA sequence: TGTGCCAGCAGGTTAGTTAGAGATACGCAGTATTTT. Protein: CASRLVRDTQYF.

This clonotype turned up a few times. This sequence joins TRBV15 and TRBJ2-3; D not certain. Trimming removed 0 bases at V and 0 bases at J, with 10 bases between. The CDR3 has 16 amino acids. Germline V gene lookup returns CDR1 LNHNV and CDR2 YYDKDF (reference sequence). The CDR3 DNA reads TGTGCCACCAGCAGAGATCGGCCCACTAGCACAGATACGCAGTATTTT. Amino acid sequence: CATSRDRPTSTDTQYF.

This chain joins TRBV27 and TRBJ2-1; D is perhaps TRBD2 (5 bases). CDR1 is MNHEY and CDR2 is SMNVEV in the germline V gene (reference sequence). The CDR3 runs 13 residues. The V and J ends lost 6 bases and 7 bases respectively, with 13 bases between them. The CDR3 DNA is TGTGCCAGCAGCTCTCCCCCGGGGAATGAGCAGTTCTTC. It yields the protein CASSSPPGNEQFF.

Notes on this clonotype: The junction shows a germline mismatch at one end, possibly a read error. The chain recombines TRBV7-3 with TRBJ2-5, with TRBD1 matching over 8 bases. Looked up from germline, CDR1 is SGHTA and CDR2 is FQGTGA. The CDR3 runs to 13 residues. The CDR3, as DNA: TGTACCAGCAGCTCGACAGGGGAAGAGACCCAGTACTTC. It yields the protein CTSSSTGEETQYF. Filled out from reference TRBV7-3 and TRBJ2-5, the complete variable domain reads GAGVSQTPSNKVTEKGKYVELRCDPISGHTALYWYRQSLGQGPEFLIYFQGTGAADDSGLPNDRFFAVRPEGSVSTLKIQRTERGDSAVYLCTSSSTGEETQYFGPGTRLLVL.

V gene TRBV12-3 or TRBV12-4 combines with J gene TRBJ2-3; 9 bases are shared with TRBD1. V lost 1 base, J lost 4 bases, and 6 bases stayed unmatched. The CDR3 is made up of 16 amino acids. The CDR3 DNA sequence: TGTGCCAGCAGTTTAGGGGACAGGGTCGGCGCAGATACGCAGTATTTT. Translated: CASSLGDRVGADTQYF.

The sample holds a few counts of this clonotype. The chain carries TRBV28 and TRBJ2-3, with a tentative D call TRBD1 (6 bases). CDR1 is MDHEN and CDR2 is SYDVKM in the germline V gene. The CDR3 is 15 residues long. V lost 6 bases to trimming and J lost 2 bases, with 15 bases between them. DNA for the CDR3: TGTGCCAGCAGCCCCGTTTGGACAGACACAGATACGCAGTATTTT. Translated: CASSPVWTDTDTQYF.

The sample holds many counts of this clonotype. CDR3 coding DNA: TGTGCCAGCAGCTCCAGTGGGAGGGAAAGAGATACGCAGTATTTT. The encoded protein is CASSSSGRERDTQYF. This chain joins TRBV7-9 and TRBJ2-3; 7 bases agree with TRBD2. The CDR3 sequence is 15 residues long. The J segment lost 5 bases and the V segment lost 4 bases, leaving 9 bases of the junction unmatched. Germline V gene data show CDR1 as SEHNR and CDR2 as FQNEAQ (reference sequence).

This clonotype was observed a few times. Here the CDR3 DNA reads TGTGCCAGCAGCCCAAGTCCCAGGGGCTACGAGCAGTACTTC. It yields the protein CASSPSPRGYEQYF. This chain uses TRBV13 with TRBJ2-7; perhaps TRBD1 as D (6 bases). The germline gives CDR1 PRHDT, CDR2 FYEKMQ (reference sequence). There are 14 residues in the CDR3. V was cut by 5 bases and J by 3 bases, with 14 bases left in between.

This clonotype occurred a few times. The chain uses TRBV7-2 and TRBJ2-1, with TRBD1 matching 7 bases. Germline CDR1 SGHTA, CDR2 FQGNSA. V shed 7 bases and J 4 bases; nucleotides not matched to a gene: 7. CDR3 length equals 14 residues. The CDR3 loop is CASTTGQRYNEQFF. For the CDR3, the DNA is TGTGCCAGCACCACGGGACAGAGATACAATGAGCAGTTCTTC.

The rearrangement uses TRBV4-2 and TRBJ2-5; 7 bases fit TRBD2. The V gene's germline CDR1 is LGHNA and CDR2 YNFKEQ. The CDR3 extends over 16 amino acids. The junction had 8 bases not matched to a gene; V was cut back by 0 bases and J by 4 bases. The CDR3: CASSQDGGSGGETQYF. The CDR3, as DNA: TGTGCCAGCAGCCAAGACGGGGGTTCGGGGGGAGAGACCCAGTACTTC.

The chain links TRBV11-2 to TRBJ2-1, with D uncertain. V lost 1 base to trimming and J lost 7 bases, with 11 bases between them. Germline values: CDR1 SGHAT, CDR2 FQNNGV. The CDR3 contains 14 residues. The CDR3 DNA follows: TGTGCCAGCAGCTTAGCGGCCGACTGGAATGAGCAGTTCTTC. The encoded protein is CASSLAADWNEQFF. The full variable domain, completed using reference TRBV11-2 and TRBJ2-1, is EAGVAQSPRYKIIEKRQSVAFWCNPISGHATLYWYQQILGQGPKLLIQFQNNGVVDDSQLPKDRFSAERLKGVDSTLKIQPAKLEDSAVYLCASSLAADWNEQFFGPGTRLTVL.

The V and J genes are TRBV6-5 and TRBJ1-2, with unresolved D. The CDR3 spans 13 residues. The germline V and J ends were trimmed by 6 bases and 4 bases, with 12 bases remaining between them. Germline V gene sequence: CDR1 MNHEY, CDR2 SVGAGI. The CDR3 loop reads CASSPMSGYGYTF. DNA of the CDR3: TGTGCCAGCAGCCCCATGTCCGGCTATGGCTACACCTTC.